Listed below are T cell receptor beta chains from one sample, sequenced in a study of EBV T-cell therapy then PD-1 blockade in nasopharyngeal carcinoma. Their cognate antigens are unknown. Clones were sequenced by immunoSEQ multiplex PCR, and TCRdb holds only the in-frame ones, with some missing. The data contain about 21,000 clones, about 86% of them seen just once; the ten biggest clones take up roughly a third. The sample was CD8+ T cells from blood, taken at approximately day 260 from a patient whose treatment included autologous EBV-specific T cells and nivolumab. The receptors stem from a man in his forties with nasopharyngeal carcinoma. Both conserved end residues are trimmed from each CDR3. The order of the fields is V gene, J gene, CDR3 protein.

V: TRBV13; J: TRBJ1-4; CDR3: ASSKWQDNEKLF
V: TRBV7-9; J: TRBJ2-5; CDR3: ASSLRAQQETQY
V: TRBV27; J: TRBJ2-7; CDR3: ASSFGQSYEQY
V: TRBV28; J: TRBJ2-1; CDR3: ASSPISGGAHNEQF
V: TRBV6-4; J: TRBJ1-6; CDR3: ASSASSGTGGSPLH
V: TRBV27; J: TRBJ2-2; CDR3: ASSYRPGELF
V: TRBV29-1; J: TRBJ2-5; CDR3: SVPDRGGETQY
V: TRBV10-3; J: TRBJ2-7; CDR3: AISGPEAGTYEQY
V: TRBV27; J: TRBJ2-2; CDR3: ASTGQDGELF
V: TRBV4-1; J: TRBJ2-7; CDR3: ASSSGTGYEQY
V: TRBV7-9; J: TRBJ2-7; CDR3: ASSPRGKSSYEQY
V: TRBV19; J: TRBJ2-3; CDR3: ASSIDRERGYTQY
V: TRBV9; J: TRBJ2-1; CDR3: ASSLYGKRGNEQF
V: TRBV2; J: TRBJ2-7; CDR3: ARRTSANSYEQY
V: TRBV6-2/TRBV6-3; J: TRBJ2-7; CDR3: ASSYGTGRYEQY
V: TRBV7-9; J: TRBJ1-1; CDR3: ASSVPSGSLEAF
V: TRBV11-3; J: TRBJ2-5; CDR3: ASSLAERGGPEEETQY
V: TRBV4-1; J: TRBJ2-7; CDR3: ASSPPPRTDEQY
V: TRBV13; J: TRBJ1-4; CDR3: ASSLRQGTYEKLF
V: TRBV4-1; J: TRBJ2-1; CDR3: ASSQVNFNEQF
V: TRBV27; J: TRBJ1-2; CDR3: ASSPSHPPIRGGYT
V: TRBV25-1; J: TRBJ1-3; CDR3: ASSAPGLGNTIY
V: TRBV19; J: TRBJ2-3; CDR3: ASSLAGRSTDTQY